This T cell receptor beta chain emerged from a study of blood T cell repertoires in COVID-19. Study context: The study drew acute and convalescent COVID-19 samples from the United States, Italy and Spain. The analysed material was cDNA or gDNA that came from T cells, B-cell-depleted T cells, or PBMCs.

Clones were read by immunoSEQ multiplex PCR, and TCRdb kept only the in-frame ones, dropping some. The sample shows 87,000 or so clones, 80% to 90% of them seen only once. Germline V gene data show CDR1 as MDHEN and CDR2 as SYDVKM. The V and J ends lost 4 bases and 3 bases, in that order; junction bases with no gene match: 6. The length of the CDR3 is 15 residues. This clonotype was obtained from a man aged 80 or over with acute or convalescent COVID-19. What was sequenced was peripheral blood. The chain is built from TRBV28 and TRBJ2-1; 7 nucleotides match TRBD2. This CDR3 reads CASSSIGTNYNEQFF. CDR3 DNA sequence: TGTGCCAGCAGTTCCATCGGGACTAACTACAATGAGCAGTTCTTC.